The 24 T cell receptor beta chains reported below all come from one sample, sequenced in a study of CD8+ T cells in alopecia areata. Specified treatment: oral pan-JAK inhibitor, 5-10 mg twice daily. As the sequencing template, cDNA was produced by extracting RNA and reverse transcribing it. The assay was immunoSEQ multiplex PCR, and TCRdb's table has in-frame clones only and misses some. The table records around 150,000 clones, around three fifths of them present only once. Sequenced material: CD4+ T cells sorted from blood, taken at week 24, from a patient treated with tofacitinib. Receptors were obtained from a human donor with alopecia areata.

V and J are TRBV6-5 and TRBJ2-2; 7 nucleotides agree with TRBD1. Germline-derived CDR1 and CDR2 are MNHEY and SVGAGI. The junction had 3 bases not matched to a gene; V was cut back by 6 bases and J by 5 bases. The CDR3 is made up of 13 amino acids. CDR3 bases: TGTGCCAGCAGCGACAGGGTAACCGGGGAGCTGTTTTTT. Its protein is CASSDRVTGELFF.

V and J are TRBV2 and TRBJ2-3; the D is unclear. The CDR3 has 15 amino acids. Looked up from germline, CDR1 is SNHLY and CDR2 is FYNNEI. V lost 4 bases and J lost 0, with 11 bases in between. CDR3 DNA: TGTGCCAGCAGTGCCTTGGATACCAGCACAGATACGCAGTATTTT. Translating gives CASSALDTSTDTQYF.

The chain employs TRBV6-5 and TRBJ2-1; D possibly matches TRBD1 or TRBD2 (6 bases each). The V and J ends lost 3 bases and 6 bases respectively, with 15 bases between them. This CDR3 contains 15 residues. CDR1 is MNHEY and CDR2 is SVGAGI in the germline V gene. CDR3 loop: CASSYRGAVGNEQFF. The DNA of the CDR3 is TGTGCCAGCAGTTATAGGGGGGCCGTCGGCAATGAGCAGTTCTTC.

This clone is a singleton in its sample. The chain couples TRBV29-1 to TRBJ2-7; 7 nucleotides agree with TRBD2. This CDR3 spans 14 amino acids. Trimming cost V 4 bases and J 1 base; bases outside gene matches: 7. Germline CDR1 SQVTM, CDR2 ANQGSEA. In DNA form, the CDR3 reads TGCAGCGTTGCCCGGCGGGAGACGTCCTACGAGCAGTACTTC. It encodes CSVARRETSYEQYF.

The chain employs TRBV30 and TRBJ1-1; TRBD1 aligns across 8 bases. CDR1 and CDR2 from the germline V gene are GTSNPN and SVGIG (reference sequence). V gave up 0 bases and J gave up 11 bases; unmatched junction bases: 14. The CDR3 is made up of 15 amino acids. As DNA, the CDR3 is TGTGCCTGGAGTGTACCGATTACAGGGGGAGGAGGGGCTTTCTTT. Protein: CAWSVPITGGGGAFF.

This chain links TRBV6-4 with TRBJ1-6; 8 bases fit TRBD1. From germline, CDR1 is MRHNA and CDR2 SNTAGT. With V trimmed by 4 bases and J by 7 bases, 3 bases remained unmatched. The CDR3 loop spans 14 amino acids. CDR3 amino acids: CASSGGQGNSPLHF. Written as DNA, the CDR3 is TGTGCCAGCAGTGGCGGACAGGGCAATTCACCCCTCCACTTT.

The chain recombines TRBV7-3 with TRBJ2-2; weak D call: TRBD1 (6 bases). V lost 1 base, J lost 7 bases, and 7 bases lay in between. CDR1 SGHTA and CDR2 FQGTGA come from the germline V gene. This CDR3 is 13 amino acids long. The CDR3 region has the DNA TGTGCCAGCAGCTTAAAACAGGGCGGGGAGCTGTTTTTT. This gives the protein CASSLKQGGELFF. Using reference TRBV7-3 and TRBJ2-2 for the parts outside the CDR3, the full variable domain is GAGVSQTPSNKVTEKGKYVELRCDPISGHTALYWYRQSLGQGPEFLIYFQGTGAADDSGLPNDRFFAVRPEGSVSTLKIQRTERGDSAVYLCASSLKQGGELFFGEGSRLTVL.

This chain links TRBV18 with TRBJ1-6; 9 bases are shared with TRBD1. The CDR3 is 14 amino acids. CDR1 and CDR2 from the germline V gene are KGHSH and LQKENI. The ends lost 1 base at V and 8 bases at J; junction bases unmatched: 0. The CDR3 DNA follows: TGTGCCAGCTCACCACGGGACAGGGATTCACCCCTCCACTTT. Its translation is CASSPRDRDSPLHF.

This clone came up a few times. The chain links TRBV6-5 to TRBJ2-4; D is undetermined. Trimming took off 4 bases at V and 0 bases at J, with 7 bases between the two ends. CDR1 is MNHEY and CDR2 is SVGAGI in the germline V gene. The CDR3 has 14 amino acids. The CDR3 coding sequence is TGTGCCAGCAGTTTGGCTCCAGCCAAAAACATTCAGTACTTC. This translates into CASSLAPAKNIQYF.

This clone has just a few counts. The chain combines TRBV7-9 with TRBJ2-3; D is undetermined. Trimming cost V 0 bases and J 1 base, with 11 bases left between them. Germline V gene lookup returns CDR1 SEHNR and CDR2 FQNEAQ (reference sequence). This CDR3 is built from 16 residues. The CDR3 is CASSLALNGRTDTQYF. DNA of the CDR3: TGTGCCAGCAGCTTAGCGCTTAACGGGCGCACAGATACGCAGTATTTT.

This clone has just a few counts. This sequence joins TRBV30 and TRBJ1-1; D is uncertain. Germline V gives CDR1 GTSNPN, CDR2 SVGIG (reference sequence). V shed 2 bases and J shed 1 base, with 8 bases lying between them. The CDR3 length is 13 residues. For the CDR3, the DNA is TGTGCCTGGAGTTTGGCAGGGAACACTGAAGCTTTCTTT. Its protein product is CAWSLAGNTEAFF. Full variable domain (remainder filled in from reference TRBV30 and TRBJ1-1): SQTIHQWPATLVQPVGSPLSLECTVEGTSNPNLYWYRQAAGRGLQLLFYSVGIGQISSEVPQNLSASRPQDRQFILSSKKLLLSDSGFYLCAWSLAGNTEAFFGQGTRLTVV.

This chain links TRBV28 with TRBJ2-5; D gene ambiguous. Germline V CDR1 and CDR2: MDHEN, SYDVKM. V lost 5 bases and J lost 7, with 17 bases in between. The CDR3 totals 14 residues. CDR3 sequence (DNA): TGTGCCAGCAGTATTGGTATGAGTGGGCGGACCCAGTACTTC. This translates into CASSIGMSGRTQYF.

This clone occurred a few times. The chain employs TRBV15 and TRBJ2-5, with TRBD2 identical over 13 bases. V dropped 5 bases and J dropped 3; count of bases not matched to a gene: 3. Germline CDR1 and CDR2: LNHNV and YYDKDF (reference sequence). The CDR3 consists of 15 residues. CDR3 in amino acids: CATSVGLAGEETQYF. For the CDR3, the DNA is TGTGCCACCAGCGTAGGACTAGCGGGGGAAGAGACCCAGTACTTC.

The genes are TRBV14 and TRBJ2-7; TRBD1 might be the D (5 bases). Trimming shortened V by 0 bases and J by 2 bases, and 17 bases separated the two germline ends. CDR3 length: 17 amino acids. CDR1 is SGHDN and CDR2 is FVKESK in the germline V gene. CDR3 sequence (DNA): TGTGCCAGCAGCCAAGATAGGTCACAGGCGAACACCTACGAGCAGTACTTC. Translation: CASSQDRSQANTYEQYF.

In the case of this clone: Other DNA sequences from this sample encode an identical CDR3 as well. The chain uses TRBV29-1 and TRBJ1-1; 7 positions agree with TRBD1. Germline V gene sequence: CDR1 SQVTM, CDR2 ANQGSEA. With V trimmed by 7 bases and J by 1 base, 3 bases remained unmatched. This CDR3 is 12 amino acids long. The CDR3 sequence: CSARTGNTEAFF. As DNA, the CDR3 is TGCAGCGCCCGGACAGGGAACACTGAAGCTTTCTTT.

There are a few counts of this clone. The chain recombines TRBV29-1 with TRBJ2-5, with 7 positions matching TRBD2. This CDR3 spans 13 amino acids. The germline gives CDR1 SQVTM, CDR2 ANQGSEA. Losses at the gene ends were 5 bases for V and 1 base for J; bases not matched to a gene: 4. The CDR3 is CSVWGGSQETQYF. Written as DNA, the CDR3 is TGCAGCGTTTGGGGGGGATCCCAAGAGACCCAGTACTTC. The variable domain in full, completed from reference TRBV29-1 and TRBJ2-5, reads SAVISQKPSRDICQRGTSLTIQCQVDSQVTMMFWYRQQPGQSLTLIATANQGSEATYESGFVIDKFPISRPNLTFSTLTVSNMSPEDSSIYLCSVWGGSQETQYFGPGTRLLVL.

The chain carries TRBV7-8 and TRBJ2-5, with a weak D call TRBD2 (6 bases). The germline CDR1 and CDR2 sequences are SGHVS and FQNEAQ. The CDR3 sequence is 18 residues long. Trimming removed 3 bases at V and 2 bases at J, with 22 bases between. The CDR3 here is CASSFAAGLLASQETQYF. The CDR3 DNA reads as TGTGCCAGCAGCTTTGCCGCTGGGCTACTAGCTTCTCAAGAGACCCAGTACTTC.

This clone was counted a few times. This chain uses TRBV29-1 with TRBJ2-3; D is possibly TRBD1 (6 bases). V was cut by 6 bases and J by 1 base, with 14 bases left in between. CDR3 length: 14 amino acids. Germline V gene lookup returns CDR1 SQVTM and CDR2 ANQGSEA. DNA of the CDR3: TGCAGCGTGCCGCTACAGGGTGGCACAGATACGCAGTATTTT. Its protein is CSVPLQGGTDTQYF.

Of note for this clone: The identical CDR3 is also encoded by other nucleotide sequences in the sample. This rearrangement joins TRBV20-1 to TRBJ2-3, with D perhaps TRBD2 (5 bases). Germline lookup yields CDR1 DFQATT and CDR2 SNEGSKA (reference sequence). The CDR3 is made up of 11 amino acids. The V gene lost 6 bases and the J gene lost 4 bases, with 8 bases spanning the gap. The CDR3 DNA is TGCAGTGCCAGGACTGCAGATACGCAGTATTTT. Its protein is CSARTADTQYF.

Concerning this clone itself: Mismatch with germline at one junction end may stem from a read error. The chain couples TRBV29-1 to TRBJ2-5, with D possibly being TRBD2 (6 bases). Germline values: CDR1 SQVTM, CDR2 ANQGSEA. The CDR3 spans 12 residues. Here the CDR3 DNA reads TGCAGCGTTGGGGAGGTTCGGGAGACCCAGAACTTC. It codes for CSVGEVRETQNF.

The rearrangement uses TRBV28 and TRBJ2-5; D not resolved. V was shortened by 6 bases and J by 4 bases, with 9 bases between the two germline ends. CDR1 and CDR2 (germline): MDHEN, SYDVKM. The CDR3 spans 12 residues. The CDR3 protein is CASSETVETQYF. The DNA for the CDR3 is TGTGCCAGCAGCGAGACCGTAGAGACCCAGTACTTC.

The chain employs TRBV7-6 and TRBJ2-7; the D gene is possibly TRBD2 (5 bases). The CDR3 is 14 amino acids. Germline V gene lookup returns CDR1 SGHVS and CDR2 FNYEAQ. Between the trimmed V and J ends, which lost 5 bases and 2 bases, there was a span of 13 bases. CDR3 in amino acids: CASSLSGVPYEQYF. In nucleotides, the CDR3 is TGTGCCAGCAGCCTATCCGGGGTTCCCTACGAGCAGTACTTC.

The CDR3 loop reads CASSGRSGAYEQYF. DNA of the CDR3: TGCGCCAGCAGCGGCCGGAGCGGGGCCTACGAGCAGTACTTC. The chain uses TRBV5-1 and TRBJ2-7; the match to TRBD2 covers 7 bases. V was pared by 4 bases and J by 2 bases, with 6 bases of the junction left unmatched. CDR3 length: 14 amino acids. The germline V gene has CDR1 SGHRS and CDR2 YFSETQ. Together with reference TRBV5-1 and TRBJ2-7, the CDR3 gives the full variable domain: KAGVTQTPRYLIKTRGQQVTLSCSPISGHRSVSWYQQTPGQGLQFLFEYFSETQRNKGNFPGRFSGRQFSNSRSEMNVSTLELGDSALYLCASSGRSGAYEQYFGPGTRLTVT.

This clone showed up many times. The V gene is TRBV7-9, the J gene TRBJ1-5, with D hard to call. V dropped 1 base and J dropped 4 bases, with 5 bases sitting between them. This CDR3 has 13 residues. Per the germline V gene, CDR1 is SEHNR and CDR2 is FQNEAQ (reference sequence). The CDR3 DNA reads as TGTGCCAGCAGCTTAGACGTAAATCAGCCCCAGCATTTT. Its protein is CASSLDVNQPQHF. Full variable domain (missing parts from reference TRBV7-9 and TRBJ1-5): DTGVSQNPRHKITKRGQNVTFRCDPISEHNRLYWYRQTLGQGPEFLTYFQNEAQLEKSRLLSDRFSAERPKGSFSTLEIQRTEQGDSAMYLCASSLDVNQPQHFGDGTRLSIL.